Shown below are 17 T cell receptor beta chains from a single sample sequenced in a study of blood T cell repertoires in COVID-19. Libraries were prepared by immunoSEQ multiplex PCR; TCRdb keeps only in-frame clonotypes and omits some of them. The repertoire consists of some 140,000 clones, with around 78% occurring once and the leading ten covering about 1.8%. Material: peripheral blood. These TCRs come from a man older than 75 with acute or convalescent COVID-19.

The chain couples TRBV6-5 to TRBJ2-3; TRBD1 aligns across 8 bases. Germline CDR1 and CDR2: MNHEY and SVGAGI. The trim removed 4 bases at V and 0 bases at J, leaving 3 bases unmatched. The CDR3 length is 15 residues. CDR3 coding DNA: TGTGCCAGCAGTTCAGGACAGGGAAGCACAGATACGCAGTATTTT. It specifies CASSSGQGSTDTQYF.

This chain connects TRBV10-2 to TRBJ2-2; TRBD2 aligns across 11 bases. The CDR3 sequence is 16 residues long. Germline lookup yields CDR1 WSHSY and CDR2 SAAADI. V was pared by 5 bases and J by 7 bases, with 9 bases of the junction left unmatched. As DNA, the CDR3 is TGCGCCAGCAGTCAGGGGGGGACTAGCGGAATCGGGGAGCTGTTTTTT. Residues: CASSQGGTSGIGELFF.

The gene calls are TRBV7-9 and TRBJ2-7, with TRBD2 matching over 14 bases. V lost 4 bases, J lost 2 bases, and 13 bases stayed unmatched. Per the germline V gene, CDR1 is SEHNR and CDR2 is FQNEAQ (reference sequence). There are 19 residues in the CDR3. This CDR3 is CASSSRPDVTSGGAYEQYF. The CDR3 region has the DNA TGTGCCAGCAGCTCCAGACCGGACGTGACTAGCGGGGGGGCCTACGAGCAGTACTTC. Based on the CDR3 plus reference TRBV7-9 and TRBJ2-7, the full variable domain is DTGVSQNPRHKITKRGQNVTFRCDPISEHNRLYWYRQTLGQGPEFLTYFQNEAQLEKSRLLSDRFSAERPKGSFSTLEIQRTEQGDSAMYLCASSSRPDVTSGGAYEQYFGPGTRLTVT.

The chain is built from TRBV6-1 and TRBJ1-6; D is perhaps TRBD1 (5 bases). Germline values: CDR1 MNHNS, CDR2 SASEGT. This CDR3 has 15 residues. V was cut by 3 bases and J by 2 bases, with 8 bases left in between. The CDR3 loop reads CASSDKGTYNSPLHF. The CDR3 DNA reads TGTGCCAGCAGTGATAAGGGGACCTATAATTCACCCCTCCACTTT.

This clone was counted only a few times. The V call is TRBV19, the J call TRBJ2-2, with TRBD2 matching 9 bases. Germline lookup yields CDR1 LNHDA and CDR2 SQIVND (reference sequence). The CDR3 loop spans 18 amino acids. With 4 bases clipped from V and 0 bases from J, the junction kept 9 bases outside the gene matches. The chain's CDR3 is CASSTRGGGTPNTGELFF. The CDR3 coding sequence is TGTGCCAGTAGTACCCGCGGGGGGGGCACACCGAACACCGGGGAGCTGTTTTTT.

The chain joins TRBV29-1 to TRBJ2-1; no reliable D call. This CDR3 spans 10 amino acids. Trimming took off 6 bases at V and 9 bases at J, with 9 bases between the two ends. CDR1 SQVTM and CDR2 ANQGSEA come from the germline V gene. The CDR3 DNA is TGCAGCGTCGCTAACAGTGAGCAGTTCTTC. This codes for CSVANSEQFF.

The chain joins TRBV18 to TRBJ1-2, with D perhaps TRBD1 (6 bases). The germline V and J ends were trimmed by 3 bases and 4 bases, with 15 bases remaining between them. This CDR3 spans 15 amino acids. Germline V lookup: CDR1 KGHSH, CDR2 LQKENI. CDR3 loop: CASSPPGGLIYGYTF. The CDR3 DNA reads as TGTGCCAGCTCACCGCCGGGGGGGCTTATCTATGGCTACACCTTC.

Details on this clone: The junction does not match germline at one end; this may be a read error. The rearrangement links TRBV7-7 to TRBJ2-3; TRBD2 aligns across 10 bases. The CDR3 has 17 amino acids. Germline CDR1 SSHAT, CDR2 FNYEAQ (reference sequence). The CDR3 nucleotides read TGTGCTAGCAGCTTAGCAGCTACTAGCGGGGGCACAGATACGCAGTATTTT. This encodes CASSLAATSGGTDTQYF.

V gene TRBV9 combines with J gene TRBJ1-2; the match to TRBD1 covers 7 bases. This CDR3 contains 15 residues. Losses at the gene ends were 4 bases for V and 8 bases for J; bases not matched to a gene: 14. Germline V gene sequence: CDR1 SGDLS, CDR2 YYNGEE. For the CDR3, the DNA is TGTGCCAGCAGCCCGAGATCCGGACAGGACAGCGGCTACACCTTC. It is translated as CASSPRSGQDSGYTF.

The V call is TRBV5-6, the J call TRBJ2-4; TRBD1 is a possible D gene (6 bases). The germline gives CDR1 SGHDT, CDR2 YYEEEE. The CDR3 is made up of 16 amino acids. Trimming pared 4 bases from V and 0 bases from J, leaving 14 bases between. CDR3 in amino acids: CASSLQGWEAKNIQYF. For the CDR3, the DNA is TGTGCCAGCAGCCTACAGGGTTGGGAAGCCAAAAACATTCAGTACTTC.

This sequence joins TRBV3-1 (or the pseudogene TRBV3-2) and TRBJ1-2; D may be TRBD1 (6 bases). Germline assignment: CDR1 LGHDT and CDR2 YNNKEL (reference sequence). V was clipped by 5 bases and J by 3 bases, with 13 bases between them. The CDR3 loop spans 14 amino acids. CDR3 protein: CASSSRDKDYGYTF. The CDR3 DNA is TGTGCCAGCAGCTCCAGGGACAAAGACTATGGCTACACCTTC.

J is TRBJ2-1 and V is TRBV5-1; 8 nucleotides line up with TRBD2. The CDR3 runs 15 residues. Germline V gene lookup returns CDR1 SGHRS and CDR2 YFSETQ. The V gene end was trimmed by 2 bases and the J gene end by 6 bases; junction bases not matched to a gene: 7. The CDR3 nucleotides read TGCGCCAGCAGCTTTGTTAGCGGGGTGGGCAATGAGCAGTTCTTC. Translated: CASSFVSGVGNEQFF.

This clone was found once. V is TRBV5-1 and J is TRBJ2-3, with TRBD1 matching over 10 bases. The CDR3 has 15 amino acids. V lost 5 bases and J lost 4; bases outside the gene matches: 7. Germline V gene data show CDR1 as SGHRS and CDR2 as YFSETQ. The CDR3 reads CASRKTGGGSDTQYF. The CDR3 region has the DNA TGCGCCAGCAGGAAGACAGGGGGCGGGTCAGATACGCAGTATTTT.

The genes are TRBV7-2 and TRBJ1-3; the D gene is possibly TRBD1 (5 bases). Germline assignment: CDR1 SGHTA and CDR2 FQGNSA. V lost 2 bases and J lost 0, with 8 bases in between. This CDR3 is built from 15 residues. The CDR3 coding sequence is TGTGCCAGCAGCTTACAGGGTGTCTCTGGAAACACCATATATTTT. It codes for CASSLQGVSGNTIYF. Together with reference TRBV7-2 and TRBJ1-3, the CDR3 gives the full variable domain: GAGVSQSPSNKVTEKGKDVELRCDPISGHTALYWYRQSLGQGLEFLIYFQGNSAPDKSGLPSDRFSAERTGGSVSTLTIQRTQQEDSAVYLCASSLQGVSGNTIYFGEGSWLTVV.

V usage is TRBV11-3 and J usage is TRBJ1-3; a possible D gene is TRBD1 (6 bases). This CDR3 spans 15 amino acids. Trimming removed 8 bases at V and 7 bases at J, with 21 bases between. Germline values: CDR1 SGHNT, CDR2 YENEEA. CDR3 sequence (DNA): TGTGCCAGCGCGGATGGGGGCAGGAGGTTCAACACCATATATTTT. Its protein product is CASADGGRRFNTIYF.

The chain couples TRBV11-3 to TRBJ2-5; 12 nucleotides align to TRBD2. This CDR3 is 16 amino acids long. V shed 5 bases and J 5 bases; nucleotides not matched to a gene: 9. The germline CDR1 and CDR2 sequences are SGHNT and YENEEA. The chain's CDR3 is CASSRTSGDGEETQYF. CDR3 sequence (DNA): TGTGCCAGCAGCCGGACTAGCGGGGACGGGGAGGAGACCCAGTACTTC.

This chain uses TRBV3-1 (or the pseudogene TRBV3-2) with TRBJ1-1; D might be TRBD1 (6 bases). The CDR3 has 15 amino acids. V was pared by 1 base and J by 4 bases, with 13 bases between. Germline V CDR1 and CDR2: LGHDT, YNNKEL (reference sequence). In nucleotides, the CDR3 is TGTGCCAGCAGCCAAGGCCAGGGGTTTGGCACTGAAGCTTTCTTT. It is translated as CASSQGQGFGTEAFF.